Listed below are T cell receptor beta chains from one sample, sequenced in a study of blood T cell repertoires in COVID-19. Method: immunoSEQ multiplex PCR; TCRdb's copy keeps in-frame clones and lacks some. The profile shows around 250,000 clones, about 80% of them singletons. Sequenced material: peripheral blood. The source is a man aged 25 to 40 who had recovered from COVID-19. Each CDR3 is given with its conserved first and last residue. Each record gives: CDR3 protein, V gene.

CDR3aa: CASEQGAVITGELFF; v_gene: TRBV5-1
CDR3aa: CASSPGQGGYGYTF; v_gene: TRBV5-6
CDR3aa: CASSLGGSSYNEQFF; v_gene: TRBV5-1
CDR3aa: CASSQVGGGNTDTQYF; v_gene: TRBV3-1/TRBV3-2
CDR3aa: CASSPGTSGEEQFF; v_gene: TRBV6-4
CDR3aa: CASGSEGVTDTQYF; v_gene: TRBV2
CDR3aa: CASSARPQGEQFF; v_gene: TRBV2
CDR3aa: CASSWTQETQYF; v_gene: TRBV6-6
CDR3aa: CASSPPFGGGESPLHF; v_gene: TRBV18
CDR3aa: CASNRGDQPQHF; v_gene: TRBV12-3/TRBV12-4
CDR3aa: CASSSATGTGGTRAFF; v_gene: TRBV16
CDR3aa: CASSIPGLAGGISYNEQFF; v_gene: TRBV13
CDR3aa: CATSRESGRVQFF; v_gene: TRBV15
CDR3aa: CASSIVSGGVYEQFF; v_gene: TRBV19